These T cell receptor beta chains were read from a single sample in a study of T cell changes during pregnancy in multiple sclerosis. The repertoire was sequenced with immunoSEQ multiplex PCR; TCRdb's copy has only in-frame clones and lacks some. This sample has about 41,000 clones, with 90% to 95% found just once. The sequencing here drew on CD8+ T cells from peripheral blood mononuclear cells, taken in the third trimester of pregnancy. Every receptor here comes from a female donor with multiple sclerosis, enrolled in a pregnancy study. The CDR3 runs from the conserved cysteine through the conserved F or W. The order of the fields is D gene, J gene, clone size, V gene, CDR3 protein, CDR3 DNA. D genes are given only for firm matches. Expanded clones are given a class, and other clones once, few, many or no size at all.

NA	TRBJ2-1	NA	TRBV27	CATKRGGDHNEQFF	TGTGCCACCAAGAGGGGGGGGGATCACAATGAGCAGTTCTTC
NA	TRBJ2-7	NA	TRBV6-6	CASSYSTRGSYEQYF	TGTGCCAGCAGTTACTCGACGCGGGGCTCCTACGAGCAGTACTTC
TRBD1	TRBJ2-1	once	TRBV4-3	CASSQGAGTGGFQFF	TGCGCCAGCAGCCAAGGAGCCGGGACAGGGGGATTTCAGTTCTTC
NA	TRBJ1-2	NA	TRBV13	CASSLQGLGGYTF	TGTGCCAGCAGCCTACAGGGTCTCGGAGGCTACACCTTC
TRBD1	TRBJ1-6	NA	TRBV28	CASNRDRDSPLHF	TGTGCCAGCAACCGGGACAGGGATTCACCCCTCCACTTT
NA	TRBJ1-5	NA	TRBV27	CASSSPGDPNQPQHF	TGTGCCAGCAGTTCCCCAGGGGACCCTAATCAGCCCCAGCATTTT
NA	TRBJ2-5	NA	TRBV28	CASSPGAWETQYF	TGTGCCAGCAGCCCAGGGGCTTGGGAGACCCAGTACTTC
TRBD1	TRBJ1-1	once	TRBV19	CASSSQGVTEAFF	TGTGCCAGTAGCTCACAGGGGGTGACTGAAGCTTTCTTT
TRBD2	TRBJ2-3	NA	TRBV5-4	CASSLGGLAGGLTDTQYF	TGTGCCAGCAGCCTGGGGGGACTAGCGGGGGGCCTCACAGATACGCAGTATTTT
NA	TRBJ1-5	NA	TRBV27	CASSISQWQPQHF	TGTGCCAGCAGTATAAGTCAGTGGCAGCCCCAGCATTTT
TRBD2	TRBJ2-1	NA	TRBV4-1	CASSPFSAGVGEQFF	TGCGCCAGCAGCCCCTTTTCGGCGGGAGTAGGTGAGCAGTTCTTC
TRBD1	TRBJ1-2	NA	TRBV7-9	CASSLTQGNGYTF	TGTGCCAGCAGCTTGACACAGGGGAATGGCTACACCTTC